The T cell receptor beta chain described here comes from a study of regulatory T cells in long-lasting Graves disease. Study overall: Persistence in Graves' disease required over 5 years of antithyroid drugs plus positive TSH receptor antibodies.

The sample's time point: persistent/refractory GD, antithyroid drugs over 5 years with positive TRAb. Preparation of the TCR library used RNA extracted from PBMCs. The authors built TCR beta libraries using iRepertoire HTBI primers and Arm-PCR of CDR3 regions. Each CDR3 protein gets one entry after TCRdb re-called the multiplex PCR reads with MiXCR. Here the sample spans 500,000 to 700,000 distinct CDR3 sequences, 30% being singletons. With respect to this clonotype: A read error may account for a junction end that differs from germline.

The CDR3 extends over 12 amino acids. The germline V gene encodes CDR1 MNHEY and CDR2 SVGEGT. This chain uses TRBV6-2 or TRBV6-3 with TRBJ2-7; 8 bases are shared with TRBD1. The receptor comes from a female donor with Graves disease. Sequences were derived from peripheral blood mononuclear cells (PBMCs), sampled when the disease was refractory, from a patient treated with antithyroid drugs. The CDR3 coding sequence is TGTGCCAGCAGTTACCATGGGACAGGCGGGGACTTC. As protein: CASSYHGTGGDF.